This T cell receptor (beta chain) appears in the sequencing data of a study of CD8 T cells in ankylosing spondylitis. Study-wide points: Researchers reportedly found disease-linked clones significantly enriched in matched ankylosing spondylitis synovial fluid.

This clonotype was counted at least ten times. Its target is not known. Between the trimmed V and J ends, which lost 2 bases and 2 bases, there was a span of 14 bases. Germline V gene data show CDR1 as SEHNR and CDR2 as FQNEAQ (reference sequence). This CDR3 spans 16 amino acids. Generation of TCR beta libraries employed quantitative 5'-RACE incorporating molecular barcodes. TCRdb analysed the 5' RACE reads with MiXCR anew, one entry per CDR3 protein. Of about 130,000 distinct CDR3 sequences in the sample, around 9% were seen once. The chain couples TRBV7-9 to TRBJ2-3; TRBD1 might be the D (5 bases). The sequenced sample consisted of blood, either unsorted or a sorted T cell fraction (not recorded which). This receptor was obtained from a male donor with ankylosing spondylitis or in good health (not recorded which). CDR3 sequence (DNA): TGTGCCAGCAGCTTAAATGGACAACTTACCACAGATACGCAGTATTTT. This codes for CASSLNGQLTTDTQYF.